These T cell receptor beta chains were read from a single sample in a study of control samples from healthy donors and cancer patients. Sequencing used immunoSEQ multiplex PCR; TCRdb keeps in-frame clones, though not all of them. Of about 160,000 clones listed, around 90% were seen once; the top ten hold about 11%. The material sequenced was blood. The receptors originated from a man younger than 45 in good health. Each CDR3 is given with its conserved first and last residue. The D gene is left open where the match is weak. Rows may omit the clone size; those that give it use once, few, many or a size class.

.,TRBV18,.,11,TRBJ2-3,TGTGCCAGCTCCTTGGTGGATACGCAGTATTTT,CASSLVDTQYF
.,TRBV9,.,15,TRBJ1-4,TGTGCCAGCAGCGTGGGGTTGGATAGAATAGAAAAACTGTTTTTT,CASSVGLDRIEKLFF
.,TRBV20-1,.,11,TRBJ2-5,TGCAGTGCTCTCGGACGAGGGACCCAGTACTTC,CSALGRGTQYF
.,TRBV4-1,.,14,TRBJ1-1,TGCGCCAGCAGCCAAGCGGGGCTGAACACTGAAGCTTTCTTT,CASSQAGLNTEAFF
.,TRBV10-3,.,14,TRBJ1-2,TGTGCCATCAGTGGTGACAGTCTGAACTATGGCTACACCTTC,CAISGDSLNYGYTF
.,TRBV19,.,13,TRBJ1-5,TGTGCCAGTAGCGAACAGAGTGCTTCGCCCCAGCATTTT,CASSEQSASPQHF
.,TRBV5-1,.,14,TRBJ2-5,TGCGCCAGCAGCTTGATGCCAGGCCGGGAGACCCAGTACTTC,CASSLMPGRETQYF
.,TRBV7-9,.,12,TRBJ1-4,TGTGCCAGGCTCGAAGGACGGAAAAAACTGTTTTTT,CARLEGRKKLFF
.,TRBV6-5,.,12,TRBJ2-3,TGTGCCAGCAGTAACCACAAGGATACGCAGTATTTT,CASSNHKDTQYF
TRBD2,TRBV4-1,.,18,TRBJ2-2,TGCGCCAGCAGCCAAGATTCGATGACTAGCCGTCTCACCGGGGAGCTGTTTTTT,CASSQDSMTSRLTGELFF
.,TRBV24-1,.,14,TRBJ2-3,TGTGCCACCAGTGTTGGCGTTGGTACAGATACGCAGTATTTT,CATSVGVGTDTQYF
.,TRBV7-3,once,13,TRBJ1-6,TGTGCCAGCAGCACGACGGATAATTCACCCCTCCACTTT,CASSTTDNSPLHF
.,TRBV5-4,.,14,TRBJ1-2,TGTGCCAGCAGCTTGGCCGGGACTCTGGGGGGCTACACCTTC,CASSLAGTLGGYTF
.,TRBV5-1,.,14,TRBJ1-2,TGCGCCAGCAGCTTGGGTGGCAGACCTCGATTTAGGACCTTC,CASSLGGRPRFRTF
.,TRBV12-3/TRBV12-4,.,13,TRBJ1-5,TGTGCCAGCAGTCCGAGTACCCATCAGCCCCAGCATTTT,CASSPSTHQPQHF
.,TRBV2,few,14,TRBJ1-4,TGTGCCAGCAGTGAGCAGGGAGCTCGAGTAAAACTGTTTTTT,CASSEQGARVKLFF
TRBD1,TRBV3-1/TRBV3-2,once,18,TRBJ1-2,TGTGCCAGCAGCCGCCTCTACGAGGGGGCAGCTGCTAACTATGGCTACACCTTC,CASSRLYEGAAANYGYTF
.,TRBV11-2,few,16,TRBJ2-5,TGTGCCAGCAGCTTATCCCCCCCAGGGAGGCGGGAGACCCAGTACTTC,CASSLSPPGRRETQYF